The 14 T cell receptor beta chains below were found in one sample sequenced in a study of T-cell memory formation after mild COVID-19 (dated by TCRdb to the early 2020s). Library preparation used 5' RACE. These reads were obtained on an Illumina NovaSeq 6000. TCRdb trimmed the raw reads at Q25, called clones with MiXCR and kept productive beta chains. Rows are combined by CDR3 protein, so each entry shows the most common genes and DNA. Counted in this sample were about 560,000 distinct CDR3 sequences; roughly 22% of them appeared once. The ten largest account for roughly 8.1% of the sample. Source material: PBMCs or a T cell subset sorted from them (not recorded which). Receptor source: an adult woman who had mild COVID-19 (a few samples of this study predate the infection). The sample titles of this study are shuffled in the database, so cell type and time point are left out; the donor was told from shared clones.

The chain combines TRBV11-2 with TRBJ2-7, with 8 positions matching TRBD1. Germline V gives CDR1 SGHAT, CDR2 FQNNGV. The CDR3 extends over 16 amino acids. Unmatched junction bases numbered 8, after V lost 1 base and J lost 3 bases. The CDR3 sequence is CASSLGMDRVIYEQYF. The CDR3 DNA is TGTGCCAGCAGCTTAGGAATGGACAGGGTAATCTACGAGCAGTACTTC.

This clonotype was observed a few times. The gene calls are TRBV12-3 or TRBV12-4 and TRBJ1-1; D gene uncertain. There are 17 residues in the CDR3. Trimming removed 6 bases at V and 0 bases at J, with 20 bases between. CDR3: CASRTSTARGLNTEAFF. Written as DNA, the CDR3 is TGTGCCAGCAGAACCTCCACCGCTCGGGGTTTGAACACTGAAGCTTTCTTT.

The V gene is TRBV29-1, the J gene TRBJ2-7, with 7 bases aligning to TRBD2. Germline loops: CDR1 SQVTM, CDR2 ANQGSEA. Trimming took 4 bases from V and 0 from J; bases not matched to a gene: 12. The CDR3 runs 16 residues. The CDR3 DNA sequence: TGCAGCGTTGTCCGAAGGTGGCTAGCGGCCTCCTACGAGCAGTACTTC. This encodes CSVVRRWLAASYEQYF.

As DNA, the CDR3 is TGTGCCAGCAGTGGGGGGACAGGGATCAACGAGCAGTACTTC. Translated, it gives CASSGGTGINEQYF. The chain carries TRBV25-1 and TRBJ2-7; 9 bases match TRBD1. The CDR3 is 14 residues long. Germline CDR1 reads MGHDK; CDR2 reads SYGVNS. The J segment lost 5 bases and the V segment lost 4 bases, leaving 6 bases of the junction unmatched.

The table lists this clonotype with a few counts. The chain couples TRBV10-3 to TRBJ2-1; 7 nucleotides agree with TRBD2. CDR3 length equals 18 residues. The V segment lost 1 base and the J segment 6 bases; nucleotides outside the gene matches: 15. Germline CDR1 is ENHRY and CDR2 is SYGVKD. CDR3 protein: CAISELDQRLATGNEQFF. In DNA form, the CDR3 reads TGTGCCATCAGTGAGTTAGACCAAAGACTAGCCACGGGCAATGAGCAGTTCTTC.

The V gene is TRBV5-1, the J gene TRBJ2-1; 15 bases match TRBD2. Per germline, CDR1 SGHRS and CDR2 YFSETQ. The CDR3 length is 17 residues. J lost 2 bases, V lost 1 base, and 1 base had no gene match. This CDR3 reads CASSLWTSGGAYNEQFF. In DNA, the CDR3 is TGCGCCAGCAGCTTGTGGACTAGCGGGGGGGCCTACAATGAGCAGTTCTTC.

The gene calls are TRBV20-1 and TRBJ2-7, with 11 positions matching TRBD2. The CDR3 consists of 14 residues. Germline assignment: CDR1 DFQATT and CDR2 SNEGSKA (reference sequence). The trim removed 0 bases at V and 2 bases at J, leaving 0 bases unmatched. The CDR3 protein is CSARDSGRAYEQYF. Here the CDR3 DNA reads TGCAGTGCTAGAGATAGCGGGAGGGCCTACGAGCAGTACTTC.

The chain has TRBV24-1 and TRBJ1-1; a weak D match, TRBD1 (5 bases). V lost 8 bases to trimming and J lost 4 bases, with 13 bases between them. Germline V gene sequence: CDR1 KGHDR, CDR2 SFDVKD. This CDR3 is built from 13 residues. DNA for the CDR3: TGTGCCACCAAAGGAGGGGTGAGCACTGAAGCTTTCTTT. It yields the protein CATKGGVSTEAFF.

The rearrangement uses TRBV4-1 and TRBJ1-2; no clear D. The CDR3 length is 15 residues. Between the trimmed V and J ends, which lost 1 base and 0 bases, there was a span of 9 bases. Germline V lookup: CDR1 MGHRA, CDR2 YSYEKL. The CDR3 loop reads CASSQATGSNYGYTF. As DNA, the CDR3 is TGCGCCAGCAGCCAAGCAACGGGATCTAACTATGGCTACACCTTC.

This clonotype turned up a few times. The chain is built from TRBV5-6 and TRBJ1-2, with 9 bases identical to TRBD1. The length of the CDR3 is 15 residues. The V gene's germline CDR1 is SGHDT and CDR2 YYEEEE. Losses at the gene ends were 0 bases for V and 7 bases for J; bases not matched to a gene: 7. The CDR3 DNA is TGTGCCAGCAGCTTGGGGACAGGGGTCTCGCGTGGCTACACCTTC. The encoded protein is CASSLGTGVSRGYTF.

This clonotype was counted only a few times. This chain uses TRBV6-2 or TRBV6-3 with TRBJ1-5; TRBD1 matches at 11 bases. The CDR3 covers 15 residues. J gave up 2 bases and V 6 bases, and 3 bases lay outside the gene matches. From germline, CDR1 is MNHEY and CDR2 SVGEGT. Written as DNA, the CDR3 is TGTGCCAGCAGGGGACAGGGGGGCGGCAATCAGCCCCAGCATTTT. This encodes CASRGQGGGNQPQHF.

This clonotype was recorded a few times. This chain connects TRBV28 to TRBJ2-7; 12 bases align to TRBD2. Germline-derived CDR1 and CDR2 are MDHEN and SYDVKM. The CDR3 covers 18 residues. V shed 7 bases, J shed 5 bases, and the junction held 18 bases outside the gene matches. Here the CDR3 DNA reads TGTGCCAGCACAACACAGACTAGCGGGAGAAACACCTCTAACGAGCAGTACTTC. Translation: CASTTQTSGRNTSNEQYF.

This rearrangement joins TRBV24-1 to TRBJ2-2; D not resolved. CDR3 length: 16 residues. The germline V gene has CDR1 KGHDR and CDR2 SFDVKD. Trimming took off 3 bases at V and 5 bases at J, with 15 bases between the two ends. CDR3 in amino acids: CATSDEWASGTGELFF. As DNA, the CDR3 is TGTGCCACCAGTGATGAATGGGCCTCCGGTACCGGGGAGCTGTTTTTT.

This clonotype was observed a few times. The rearrangement joins TRBV9 to TRBJ2-6, with 9 bases fitting TRBD1. This CDR3 is built from 18 residues. V dropped 0 bases and J dropped 3; count of bases not matched to a gene: 7. Germline V gene data show CDR1 as SGDLS and CDR2 as YYNGEE. CDR3 amino acids: CASSVATGGGSGANVLTF. DNA for the CDR3: TGTGCCAGCAGCGTAGCTACAGGGGGCGGCAGTGGGGCCAACGTCCTGACTTTC.